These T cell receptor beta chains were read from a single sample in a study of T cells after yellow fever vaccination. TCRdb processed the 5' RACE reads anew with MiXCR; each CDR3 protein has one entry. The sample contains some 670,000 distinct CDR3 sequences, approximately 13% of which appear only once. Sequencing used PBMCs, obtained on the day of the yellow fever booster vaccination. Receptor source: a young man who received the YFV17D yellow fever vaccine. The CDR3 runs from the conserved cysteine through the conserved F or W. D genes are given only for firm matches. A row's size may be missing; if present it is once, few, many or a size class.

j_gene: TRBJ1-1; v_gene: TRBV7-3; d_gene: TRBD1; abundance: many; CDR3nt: TGTGCCAGCAGCTTAACGGGACAGGGGAACACTGAAGCTTTCTTT; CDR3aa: CASSLTGQGNTEAFF
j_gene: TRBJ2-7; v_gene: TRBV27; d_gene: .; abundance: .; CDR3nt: TGTGCCAGCAGTTTAGCAGGGAAGTCCTACGAGCAGTACTTC; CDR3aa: CASSLAGKSYEQYF
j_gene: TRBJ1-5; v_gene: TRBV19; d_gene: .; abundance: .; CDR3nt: TGTGCCAGTAGTATAGGAGGGGAACAGACACTGTATAGCAATCAGCCCCAGCATTTT; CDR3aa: CASSIGGEQTLYSNQPQHF
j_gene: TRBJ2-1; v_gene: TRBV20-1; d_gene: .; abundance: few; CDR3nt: TGCAGTGCTTTTTTAGGGAGCGCCTACAATGAGCAGTTCTTC; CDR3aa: CSAFLGSAYNEQFF
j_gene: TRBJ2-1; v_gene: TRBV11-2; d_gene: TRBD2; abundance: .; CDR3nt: TGTGCCAGCAGCCTTCTAGCGGGAGGGCCAGGGGAGCAGTTCTTC; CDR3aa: CASSLLAGGPGEQFF
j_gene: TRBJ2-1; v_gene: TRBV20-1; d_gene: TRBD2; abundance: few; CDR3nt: TGCAGTGCGGAGTTAGGGACTAGCGGGGCATATGAGCAGTTCTTC; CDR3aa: CSAELGTSGAYEQFF
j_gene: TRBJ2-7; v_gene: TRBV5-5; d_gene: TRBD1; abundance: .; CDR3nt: TGTGCCAGCAGCTGGAAGGGACAGGGAGCGGTTTTATCCTACGAGCAGTACTTC; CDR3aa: CASSWKGQGAVLSYEQYF
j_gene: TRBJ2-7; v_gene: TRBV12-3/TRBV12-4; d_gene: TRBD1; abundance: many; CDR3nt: TGTGCCAGCAGCCGGACAGGAGTTTACTACGAGCAGTACTTC; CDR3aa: CASSRTGVYYEQYF
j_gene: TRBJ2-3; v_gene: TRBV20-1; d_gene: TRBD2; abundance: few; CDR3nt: TGCAGTGCTAGATGGACTAGCGGAGGCACAGATACGCAGTATTTT; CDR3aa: CSARWTSGGTDTQYF
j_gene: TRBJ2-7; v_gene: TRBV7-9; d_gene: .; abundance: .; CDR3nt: TGTGCCAGCAGCTCCACCGGGACACTCTCCTACGAGCAGTACTTC; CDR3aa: CASSSTGTLSYEQYF
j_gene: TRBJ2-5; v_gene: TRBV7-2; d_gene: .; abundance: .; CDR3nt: TGTGCCAGCAGCTTAGTTTCGGGGGCGGAGACCCAGTACTTC; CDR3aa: CASSLVSGAETQYF
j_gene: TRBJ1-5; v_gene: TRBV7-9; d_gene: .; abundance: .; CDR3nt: TGTGCCAGCTTCACAGGGCTCTATAGCAATCAGCCCCAGCATTTT; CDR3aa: CASFTGLYSNQPQHF
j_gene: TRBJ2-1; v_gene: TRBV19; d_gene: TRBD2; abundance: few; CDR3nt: TGTGCCAGTAGTATACCGGTCGGGAGGGGAAGTCATGAGCAGTTCTTC; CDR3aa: CASSIPVGRGSHEQFF
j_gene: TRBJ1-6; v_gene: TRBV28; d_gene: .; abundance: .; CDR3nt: TGTGGGTCCCTAGACAGTGCGTATAATTCACCCCTCCACTTT; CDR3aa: CGSLDSAYNSPLHF
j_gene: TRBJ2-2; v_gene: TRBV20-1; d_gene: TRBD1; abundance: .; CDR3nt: TGCAGTGCGGGGGGACAGGGGTGGACCGGGGAGCTGTTTTTT; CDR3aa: CSAGGQGWTGELFF